Described below is a single TCR beta chain sequence and its context. The target antigen is unknown. The read terminates 3 residues ahead of where the CDR3 ends, so the germline J gene completes it. Thawed PBMCs were FACS-sorted into unstimulated CD4+CD25+CD127- regulatory T cells, CD4+CD25- non-regulatory cells, CD4 and CD8 cells. This sample was taken from a study of Tregs in tolerant kidney transplant recipients. Study conclusions and caveats: This study did not directly address biological reproducibility. Findings come from small patient numbers and require larger validation.

V shed 6 bases, J shed 6 bases, and the junction held 4 bases outside the gene matches. The CDR3 covers 13 residues. Germline values: CDR1 SGHVS, CDR2 FNYEAQ. Profiling relied on immunoSEQ multiplex PCR, and the TCRdb table lists in-frame clones only, not all of them. Here the sample table reports roughly 48,000 clones. The TCR was taken from a human donor who received a combined kidney and bone marrow transplant. The chain is built from TRBV7-6 and TRBJ1-5, with TRBD1 matching 8 bases. Sequences were derived from CD4+ T cells from blood, sampled before the transplant. The CDR3 bases that were read are TGTGCCAGCAGTGCAGGGGGCGGTCAGCCC. It specifies CASSAGGGQP. The whole CDR3 protein reads CASSAGGGQPQHF. The whole variable domain, remainder taken from reference TRBV7-6 and TRBJ1-5, is GAGVSQSPRYKVTKRGQDVALRCDPISGHVSLYWYRQALGQGPEFLTYFNYEAQQDKSGLPNDRFSAERPEGSISTLTIQRTEQRDSAMYRCASSAGGGQPQHFGDGTRLSIL.